One and the same sample provided the 21 T cell receptor beta chains below, sequenced in a study of T-cell reconstitution after alpha-beta-depleted transplantation in children. Using unique molecular identifiers, the investigators prepared the TCRbeta library. TCRdb redid the calling of the PCR reads with MiXCR, one entry per CDR3 protein. Found here are 450,000 to 600,000 distinct CDR3 sequences, around 16% of them singletons; the top ten hold roughly 3.3%. This specimen consisted of PBMCs from the stem cell graft donor, obtained from the stem cell graft. The receptors were gathered from a human donor who donated a stem cell graft to a child with acute lymphoblastic leukemia.

This clonotype was counted only a few times. The chain combines TRBV28 with TRBJ2-5; D unclear. V lost 3 bases to trimming and J lost 2 bases, with 10 bases between them. Germline V gene lookup returns CDR1 MDHEN and CDR2 SYDVKM. The CDR3 has 14 residues. The CDR3 loop reads CASSFFSQQETQYF. CDR3 nucleotides: TGTGCCAGCAGTTTTTTTTCACAACAAGAGACCCAGTACTTC.

V and J are TRBV12-3 or TRBV12-4 and TRBJ2-7; 7 positions agree with TRBD2. V lost 3 bases and J lost 2; bases outside the gene matches: 4. The CDR3 covers 14 residues. The DNA for the CDR3 is TGTGCCAGCAGTTTCGGGACTACCACCTACGAGCAGTACTTC. It yields the protein CASSFGTTTYEQYF.

The chain combines TRBV20-1 with TRBJ1-1; no definite D call. V lost 4 bases to trimming and J lost 0 bases, with 15 bases between them. The CDR3 consists of 15 residues. Looked up from germline, CDR1 is DFQATT and CDR2 is SNEGSKA (reference sequence). Here the CDR3 reads CSATPAYIMNTEAFF. CDR3 nucleotide sequence: TGCAGTGCTACCCCCGCATACATCATGAACACTGAAGCTTTCTTT.

The CDR3 bases are TGCAGTGCTAGTGGTCGGCGAGCGGGGGAGACCCAGTACTTC. Its protein product is CSASGRRAGETQYF. The chain is built from TRBV20-1 and TRBJ2-5; 7 bases fit TRBD2. V lost 3 bases, J lost 5 bases, and 9 bases stayed unmatched. The length of the CDR3 is 14 residues. Germline values: CDR1 DFQATT, CDR2 SNEGSKA (reference sequence).

The chain links TRBV5-1 to TRBJ1-2; D perhaps matches TRBD1 (5 bases). V lost 1 base and J lost 2, with 9 bases in between. This CDR3 has 14 residues. CDR1 is SGHRS, CDR2 YFSETQ, per germline. DNA for the CDR3: TGCGCCAGCAGCTTGCTAGGGGAGAACTATGGCTACACCTTC. Translation: CASSLLGENYGYTF.

The V call is TRBV19, the J call TRBJ2-1, with D possibly being TRBD2 (6 bases). The CDR3 consists of 15 residues. In germline, CDR1 is LNHDA, CDR2 SQIVND (reference sequence). Trimming pared 8 bases from V and 3 bases from J, leaving 17 bases between. CDR3 bases: TGTGCCAGTGCATTAGCGGCTACAATCTACAATGAGCAGTTCTTC. The encoded protein is CASALAATIYNEQFF.

As regards this clonotype: A clone one base away is much larger, so this may be a read error. In nucleotides, the CDR3 is TGCAGCATTTACAGGGACTACGAGCAGTACTTC. As protein: CSIYRDYEQYF. The gene calls are TRBV29-1 and TRBJ2-7; D might be TRBD1 (6 bases). This CDR3 comprises 11 residues. V was clipped by 8 bases and J by 3 bases, with 11 bases between them. CDR1 and CDR2 (germline): SQVTM, ANQGSEA.

This clonotype was counted only a few times. This chain connects TRBV12-3 or TRBV12-4 to TRBJ1-2; D remains ambiguous. V lost 6 bases and J lost 12, with 17 bases in between. The CDR3 is 12 residues long. Here the CDR3 reads CASSDGMPGDTF. The CDR3 region has the DNA TGTGCCAGCAGCGACGGGATGCCAGGCGACACCTTC.

In its sample, this clonotype was seen a few times. The V call is TRBV7-8, the J call TRBJ1-3; a possible D gene is TRBD1 (5 bases). Germline CDR1 and CDR2: SGHVS and FQNEAQ. V lost 5 bases and J lost 5, with 13 bases in between. This CDR3 comprises 14 residues. CDR3 DNA sequence: TGTGCCAGCAGCCAACGAGAGGGGCGAAACACCATATATTTT. This gives the protein CASSQREGRNTIYF.

This clonotype occurred a few times. The chain joins TRBV2 to TRBJ2-2, with D possibly matching TRBD2 (7 bases). V lost 6 bases and J lost 5, with 25 bases in between. The CDR3 loop spans 18 amino acids. Per the germline V gene, CDR1 is SNHLY and CDR2 is FYNNEI. CDR3 nucleotides: TGTGCCAGCAGCGCTACTCTGGGGGGGCTAAGGGGGACCGGGGAGCTGTTTTTT. Translated, it gives CASSATLGGLRGTGELFF.

The genes are TRBV9 and TRBJ2-1, with a tentative D call TRBD2 (6 bases). Trimming removed 0 bases at V and 1 base at J, with 14 bases between. The CDR3 has 17 residues. The germline V gene has CDR1 SGDLS and CDR2 YYNGEE. The DNA for the CDR3 is TGTGCCAGCAGCGTAGATTCGGCGAGCGGGTCCTACAATGAGCAGTTCTTC. Translation: CASSVDSASGSYNEQFF. Full variable domain (outside the CDR3, taken from reference TRBV9 and TRBJ2-1): DSGVTQTPKHLITATGQRVTLRCSPRSGDLSVYWYQQSLDQGLQFLIQYYNGEERAKGNILERFSAQQFPDLHSELNLSSLELGDSALYFCASSVDSASGSYNEQFFGPGTRLTVL.

The chain has TRBV4-1 and TRBJ2-1; possibly TRBD2 for D (6 bases). Between the trimmed V and J ends, which lost 1 base and 0 bases, there was a span of 16 bases. This CDR3 is built from 18 residues. Germline V gene lookup returns CDR1 MGHRA and CDR2 YSYEKL. The CDR3 DNA follows: TGCGCCAGCAGCCAAGTTTTGATCGGGAGCGTCTCCTACAATGAGCAGTTCTTC. It is translated as CASSQVLIGSVSYNEQFF.

This clonotype has just a few counts. The V gene is TRBV27, the J gene TRBJ1-1; D is unresolved. The CDR3 totals 12 residues. Germline V gene data show CDR1 as MNHEY and CDR2 as SMNVEV (reference sequence). V was pared by 3 bases and J by 9 bases, with 11 bases between. CDR3 nucleotides: TGTGCCAGCAGTTTTTCGGGCCAGAAAGCTTTCTTT. Translating it yields CASSFSGQKAFF.

The chain joins TRBV12-3 or TRBV12-4 to TRBJ1-4, with 8 nucleotides matching TRBD1. Trimming removed 7 bases from V and 6 bases from J; junction bases left unmatched: 10. This CDR3 spans 15 amino acids. The CDR3 region is CASMITTGAYEKLFF. CDR3 in DNA: TGTGCCAGCATGATAACGACAGGGGCTTATGAAAAACTGTTTTTT.

This chain joins TRBV29-1 and TRBJ2-5, with D perhaps TRBD1 (6 bases). The CDR3 is 13 amino acids. Germline loops: CDR1 SQVTM, CDR2 ANQGSEA. V lost 2 bases and J lost 5, with 12 bases in between. CDR3 loop: CSVETGQRETQYF. CDR3 nucleotide sequence: TGCAGCGTTGAAACAGGACAGCGGGAGACCCAGTACTTC.

This clonotype occurred a few times. This chain joins TRBV21-1 and TRBJ2-1; no DNA check was done on the table's D call, TRBD1. TRBV21-1 is marked as a pseudogene. This CDR3 comprises 14 residues. CDR3 sequence reads: CASNPGQGAGEQFF. The CDR3 nucleotides read TGTGCCAGCAACCCGGGACAGGGGGCGGGTGAGCAGTTCTTC.

The sample holds a few counts of this clonotype. This chain connects TRBV29-1 to TRBJ2-5, with TRBD2 matching over 7 bases. Germline V gene data show CDR1 as SQVTM and CDR2 as ANQGSEA. V shed 4 bases, J shed 5 bases, and the junction held 13 bases outside the gene matches. CDR3 size: 15 residues. The CDR3 sequence: CSVAGGFGRRETQYF. The CDR3 DNA reads TGCAGCGTTGCCGGGGGGTTTGGGCGGCGGGAGACCCAGTACTTC.

The chain carries TRBV6-1 and TRBJ2-2, with a possible D match to TRBD1 (6 bases). Trimming shortened V by 6 bases and J by 2 bases, and 16 bases separated the two germline ends. Germline CDR1 MNHNS, CDR2 SASEGT. This CDR3 contains 16 residues. Here the CDR3 reads CASRERGRGNTGELFF. The CDR3 DNA is TGTGCCAGCAGGGAAAGGGGCAGGGGAAACACCGGGGAGCTGTTTTTT.

The chain couples TRBV5-1 to TRBJ1-1; D is unclear. CDR3 length: 12 amino acids. Germline V gives CDR1 SGHRS, CDR2 YFSETQ. V was trimmed by 4 bases and J by 10 bases, leaving 14 bases between them. The CDR3 protein is CASSNPPQPAFF. The CDR3 nucleotides read TGCGCCAGCAGCAATCCTCCCCAGCCAGCTTTCTTT. The variable domain in full, with the rest retrieved from reference TRBV5-1 and TRBJ1-1, is KAGVTQTPRYLIKTRGQQVTLSCSPISGHRSVSWYQQTPGQGLQFLFEYFSETQRNKGNFPGRFSGRQFSNSRSEMNVSTLELGDSALYLCASSNPPQPAFFGQGTRLTVV.

Only one count was recorded for this clonotype. The chain links TRBV29-1 to TRBJ1-1; 8 positions match TRBD1. This CDR3 has 11 amino acids. Germline CDR1 reads SQVTM; CDR2 reads ANQGSEA. V gave up 5 bases and J gave up 5 bases; unmatched junction bases: 1. CDR3 in DNA: TGCAGCGTTCACAGGGGGACTGAAGCTTTCTTT. Its translation is CSVHRGTEAFF.

This chain links TRBV6-2 or TRBV6-3 with TRBJ2-1; D is ambiguous. V lost 6 bases to trimming and J lost 4 bases, with 10 bases between them. CDR1 MNHEY and CDR2 SVGEGT come from the germline V gene. This CDR3 has 13 amino acids. The CDR3: CASSRSDYNEQFF. CDR3 nucleotide sequence: TGTGCCAGCAGCCGGTCCGATTACAATGAGCAGTTCTTC.